These 11 T cell receptor beta chains were all obtained from the same sample, sequenced in a study of T-cell memory formation after mild COVID-19 (dated by TCRdb to about 2021). Libraries came from 5' RACE. Sequencing instrument: Illumina NovaSeq 6000. The public reads were reanalyzed by TCRdb: fastp trimming at Q25, MiXCR alignment, in-frame beta chains only. For every CDR3 protein sequence, its rows merge into one entry that carries the most common genes and DNA. This sample has 400,000 to 500,000 distinct CDR3 sequences in its table, and around 18% of those were observed once. 7.5% to 9.5% of the sample comes from the top ten. The material sequenced was PBMCs or a T cell subset sorted from them (not recorded which). The receptors stem from an adult woman who had mild COVID-19 (a few samples of this study predate the infection). The sample titles of this study are shuffled in the database, so cell type and time point are left out; the donor was told from shared clones.

This clonotype has only a few counts. In nucleotides, the CDR3 is TGCAGTGCGGCCCTCCGGGACAGACCGGGTTCACCCCTCCACTTT. Translated: CSAALRDRPGSPLHF. The chain combines TRBV20-1 with TRBJ1-6, with TRBD1 identical over 7 bases. CDR3 length: 15 residues. J lost 9 bases, V lost 6 bases, and 14 bases had no gene match. Germline V gene lookup returns CDR1 DFQATT and CDR2 SNEGSKA (reference sequence).

This clonotype was found many times. The gene calls are TRBV7-9 and TRBJ1-6, with no clear D. Per the germline V gene, CDR1 is SEHNR and CDR2 is FQNEAQ (reference sequence). CDR3 size: 14 residues. V gave up 4 bases and J gave up 6 bases, with 10 bases separating them. This chain's CDR3 is CASSSRSGNSPLHF. CDR3 nucleotides: TGTGCCAGCAGCTCCCGCTCCGGTAATTCACCCCTCCACTTT.

This clonotype was seen a handful of times. The V call is TRBV20-1, the J call TRBJ1-3; TRBD1 is a possible D gene (5 bases). V was cut by 0 bases and J by 4 bases, with 16 bases left in between. CDR3 length equals 16 residues. Germline CDR1 reads DFQATT; CDR2 reads SNEGSKA (reference sequence). CDR3 nucleotides: TGCAGTGCTAGAGATTTCGGCCGGGGGATAGGAAACACCATATATTTT. Translated: CSARDFGRGIGNTIYF.

The chain links TRBV5-1 to TRBJ2-5; TRBD2 agrees at 8 bases. Germline V gives CDR1 SGHRS, CDR2 YFSETQ. The junction had 3 bases not matched to a gene; V was cut back by 1 base and J by 1 base. This CDR3 is 15 amino acids long. The CDR3 spells CASSLLAGSQETQYF. CDR3 nucleotides: TGCGCCAGCAGCTTGTTAGCGGGGAGCCAAGAGACCCAGTACTTC.

Remarks on this clonotype: A junction boundary mismatches the germline segment, possibly from a read error. The chain combines TRBV7-9 with TRBJ2-5; D is uncertain. Germline CDR1 SEHNR, CDR2 FQNEAQ (reference sequence). The CDR3 covers 15 residues. CDR3 region: CASSPPGPWLETRYF. The CDR3 region has the DNA TGTGCCAGCAGCCCACCGGGCCCCTGGCTGGAGACCCGGTACTTC.

The chain has TRBV5-1 and TRBJ2-3, with TRBD2 identical over 12 bases. Germline V gene sequence: CDR1 SGHRS, CDR2 YFSETQ. J was trimmed by 4 bases and V by 1 base; bases with no gene match: 7. CDR3 size: 17 residues. The CDR3 DNA reads TGCGCCAGCAGCTTGAGCCTAGCGGGAGGGCCCGCAGATACGCAGTATTTT. Translating it yields CASSLSLAGGPADTQYF.

This clonotype has ten or more counts. The gene calls are TRBV7-8 and TRBJ2-3, with D hard to call. Deletions cut 7 bases from V and 1 base from J, with 12 bases between. Germline loops: CDR1 SGHVS, CDR2 FQNEAQ. The CDR3 runs 14 residues. CDR3 DNA sequence: TGTGCCAGCACCCCCGCGGTGGGCACAGATACGCAGTATTTT. This translates into CASTPAVGTDTQYF.

In its sample, this clonotype was seen a few times. The chain couples TRBV5-5 to TRBJ2-3, with D possibly matching TRBD1 (5 bases). Trimming shortened V by 5 bases and J by 4 bases, and 8 bases separated the two germline ends. The germline CDR1 and CDR2 sequences are SGHKS and YYEKEE (reference sequence). CDR3 length: 12 amino acids. The CDR3 DNA reads TGTGCCAGCAGGGACACCCCAGATACGCAGTATTTT. It encodes CASRDTPDTQYF.

This chain connects TRBV12-3 or TRBV12-4 to TRBJ2-1; D is ambiguous. The CDR3 contains 13 residues. V was pared by 3 bases and J by 7 bases, with 10 bases between. CDR3 loop: CASSFARRNEQFF. Here the CDR3 DNA reads TGTGCCAGCAGTTTTGCACGGAGAAATGAGCAGTTCTTC.

This chain connects TRBV20-1 to TRBJ1-2; D uncertain. From germline, CDR1 is DFQATT and CDR2 SNEGSKA (reference sequence). The CDR3 runs 12 residues. The CDR3 bases are TGCAGGGCCTCCTCAGAGTTCTATGGCTACACCTTC. This encodes CRASSEFYGYTF.

V is TRBV6-1 and J is TRBJ1-4; D ambiguous. The germline V gene encodes CDR1 MNHNS and CDR2 SASEGT. CDR3 length: 16 residues. V lost 5 bases, J lost 3 bases, and 16 bases lay in between. The CDR3 DNA follows: TGTGCCAGCAGTACGTGGGTGGCAACTCCTAATGAAAAACTGTTTTTT. This sequence encodes CASSTWVATPNEKLFF.